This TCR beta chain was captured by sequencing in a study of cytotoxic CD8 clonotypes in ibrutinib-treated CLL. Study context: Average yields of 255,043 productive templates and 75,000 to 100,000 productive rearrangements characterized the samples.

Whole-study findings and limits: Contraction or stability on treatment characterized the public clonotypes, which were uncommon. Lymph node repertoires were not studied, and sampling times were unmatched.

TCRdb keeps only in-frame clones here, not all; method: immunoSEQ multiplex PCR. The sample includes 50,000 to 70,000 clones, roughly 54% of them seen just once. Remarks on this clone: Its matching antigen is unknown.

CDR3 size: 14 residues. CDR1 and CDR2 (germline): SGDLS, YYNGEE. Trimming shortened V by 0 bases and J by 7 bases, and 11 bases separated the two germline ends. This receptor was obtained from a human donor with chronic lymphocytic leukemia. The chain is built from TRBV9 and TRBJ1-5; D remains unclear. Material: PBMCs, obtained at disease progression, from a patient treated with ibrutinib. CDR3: CASSVGAISQPQHF. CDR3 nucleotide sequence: TGTGCCAGCAGCGTAGGTGCCATAAGCCAGCCCCAGCATTTT. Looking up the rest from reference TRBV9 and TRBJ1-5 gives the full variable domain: DSGVTQTPKHLITATGQRVTLRCSPRSGDLSVYWYQQSLDQGLQFLIQYYNGEERAKGNILERFSAQQFPDLHSELNLSSLELGDSALYFCASSVGAISQPQHFGDGTRLSIL.